The entry below gives a single TCR beta chain sequence along with its context. Its specificity is unknown. The data are from a study of cytomegalovirus exposure and HLA in healthy donors. Study-wide context: HLA-typed donors contributed around 88 million unique TCRs, which were held in an early data release. Genetic ancestry analysis placed around four fifths of the 400 or so donors that were genotyped in the Caucasian-associated cluster. Study-wide findings and caveats: Fewer N-insertions (relative to the roughly 700-donor mean) were reportedly seen in an Asian-associated ancestry cluster in a later analysis.

Vbeta (60) and Jbeta (13) primers were used in the PCR. Profiled with immunoSEQ multiplex PCR; TCRdb holds only in-frame clones, not every one. Of fewer than 100,000 clones in the sample, 70% to 80% were seen once. The V gene's germline CDR1 is MNHEY and CDR2 SVGAGI. This CDR3 contains 15 residues. Trimming shortened V by 5 bases and J by 2 bases, and 13 bases separated the two germline ends. This clonotype was obtained from a man aged 60 to 69 in good health and CMV-seropositive. The V gene is TRBV6-5, the J gene TRBJ1-5, with D possibly being TRBD1 (5 bases). The material sequenced was PBMCs. The CDR3 loop reads CASSSQGGGNQPQHF. The CDR3 DNA sequence: TGTGCCAGCAGTAGTCAGGGAGGGGGCAATCAGCCCCAGCATTTT.